A selection of T cell receptor beta chains follows, all from one sample in a study of T cells in tuberculosis. The data were produced by immunoSEQ multiplex PCR, yet TCRdb's version contains in-frame clones alone and is incomplete. The table has 55,000 to 65,000 clones, under 90% seen once. The material sequenced was CD1b-GMM tetramer-negative cells sorted from PBMCs. The receptor source for this set is an adult woman with latent tuberculosis. The conserved cysteine and the conserved F or W are not part of the CDR3 here.

>TRBV28|TRBJ2-3
ASTPSGADTQY
>TRBV5-8|TRBJ2-7
ASSRRSGGTYEQY
>TRBV7-9|TRBJ1-6
ASSLQGPNSPLH
>TRBV5-1|TRBJ1-4
ASRVSGTDEKLF
>TRBV5-5|TRBJ1-1
ASSSRQGNTEAF
>TRBV5-1|TRBJ2-3
ASSLGLAGGKDTQY
>TRBV6-1|TRBJ1-2
ASSVGQLTNYGYT
>TRBV27|TRBJ1-6
ASSSNSPLH
>TRBV27|TRBJ2-3
ASSLSRGRTDTQY
>TRBV19|TRBJ1-6
ASSRTGFNSPLH
>TRBV11-3|TRBJ2-7
ASSLVLAGWGEQY
>TRBV4-2|TRBJ2-4
ASSPRVEDIQY
>TRBV18|TRBJ2-1
ASSPLAGQSSYNEQF
>TRBV11-2|TRBJ2-7
ASRAGGLAYEQY
>TRBV6-6|TRBJ2-3
ASSGGTDTQY
>TRBV7-9|TRBJ2-2
ASSPGLAGTGELF
>TRBV7-9|TRBJ1-1
ASSPRGGGGNTEAF
>TRBV10-3|TRBJ1-5
ASRSENQPQH
>TRBV27|TRBJ2-4
ASRPLGSDVKNIQY
>TRBV4-2|TRBJ2-5
ASSQGNGEQY
>TRBV19|TRBJ1-1
ASIYRGKYTEAF
>TRBV6-1|TRBJ2-1
ASSEQSGAYNEQF
>TRBV7-9|TRBJ1-4
ASTRMGGDEKLF
>TRBV12-5|TRBJ2-7
ASGLVGGATYEQY
>TRBV5-1|TRBJ2-7
ASSLEPGGMYEQY
>TRBV7-9|TRBJ2-1
ASSFGSGRDNEQF
>TRBV6-5|TRBJ2-7
ASSRDRQLPEQY